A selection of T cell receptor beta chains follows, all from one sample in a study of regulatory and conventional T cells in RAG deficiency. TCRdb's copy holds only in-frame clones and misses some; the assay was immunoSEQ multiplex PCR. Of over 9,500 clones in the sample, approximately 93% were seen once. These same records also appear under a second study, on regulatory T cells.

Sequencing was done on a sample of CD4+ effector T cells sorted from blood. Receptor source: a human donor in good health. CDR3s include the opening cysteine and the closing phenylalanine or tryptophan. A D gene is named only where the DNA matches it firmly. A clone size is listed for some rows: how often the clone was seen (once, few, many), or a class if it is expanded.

cdr3_nt: TGTGCCAGCAGACCGACAGGGGTCTACGAGCAGTACTTC
cdr3_aa: CASRPTGVYEQYF
v_call: TRBV28
j_call: TRBJ2-7
clone_size: NA
d_call: TRBD1
cdr3_length: 13

cdr3_nt: TGTGCCAGTAGTAGGGACAGGTCCTCCTACGAGCAGTACTTC
cdr3_aa: CASSRDRSSYEQYF
v_call: TRBV19
j_call: TRBJ2-7
clone_size: NA
d_call: TRBD1
cdr3_length: 14

cdr3_nt: TGCGCCAGCGCAAGGGACGAAACCTACGAGCAGTACTTC
cdr3_aa: CASARDETYEQYF
v_call: TRBV5-1
j_call: TRBJ2-7
clone_size: NA
d_call: NA
cdr3_length: 13

cdr3_nt: TGTGCTAGCAGCTTAGCCCAGGGACCGAGTAATGAGCAGTTCTTC
cdr3_aa: CASSLAQGPSNEQFF
v_call: TRBV7-7
j_call: TRBJ2-1
clone_size: NA
d_call: NA
cdr3_length: 15

cdr3_nt: TGTGCCAGTAGTAGGCGGGGACAGACCGACAATGAGCAGTTCTTC
cdr3_aa: CASSRRGQTDNEQFF
v_call: TRBV19
j_call: TRBJ2-1
clone_size: once
d_call: NA
cdr3_length: 15

cdr3_nt: TGCGCCAGCAGCCCGGGAGGGATGAGGACGGGATCCTGGGCGTCCTCCTACAATGAGCAGTTCTTC
cdr3_aa: CASSPGGMRTGSWASSYNEQFF
v_call: TRBV4-1
j_call: TRBJ2-1
clone_size: NA
d_call: TRBD2
cdr3_length: 22

cdr3_nt: TGTGCCAGCCGAGTGGGACAGGGCTACACCGGGGAGCTGTTTTTT
cdr3_aa: CASRVGQGYTGELFF
v_call: TRBV7-6
j_call: TRBJ2-2
clone_size: NA
d_call: TRBD1
cdr3_length: 15

cdr3_nt: TGTGCCAGTAGACGAGGGGGGAGCTTTGAAAAACTGTTTTTT
cdr3_aa: CASRRGGSFEKLFF
v_call: TRBV19
j_call: TRBJ1-4
clone_size: NA
d_call: NA
cdr3_length: 14

cdr3_nt: TGTGCCAGCAGTAGTATTTCAGGTGCAACTAATGAAAAACTGTTTTTT
cdr3_aa: CASSSISGATNEKLFF
v_call: TRBV28
j_call: TRBJ1-4
clone_size: NA
d_call: NA
cdr3_length: 16

cdr3_nt: TGTGCCAGCAGCTTTAACGGAGTGCCTGGAAACACCATATATTTT
cdr3_aa: CASSFNGVPGNTIYF
v_call: TRBV13
j_call: TRBJ1-3
clone_size: once
d_call: NA
cdr3_length: 15

cdr3_nt: TGTGCCAGCAGGAAAGGGGGACAGGCCCCCTACGAGCAGTACTTC
cdr3_aa: CASRKGGQAPYEQYF
v_call: TRBV27
j_call: TRBJ2-7
clone_size: NA
d_call: TRBD1
cdr3_length: 15

cdr3_nt: TGTGCCAGCAACCAGCTTAACACAGATACGCAGTATTTT
cdr3_aa: CASNQLNTDTQYF
v_call: TRBV5-6
j_call: TRBJ2-3
clone_size: NA
d_call: NA
cdr3_length: 13

cdr3_nt: TGTGCCAGCAGCTTGGGGGGGAATCCCTACAATGAGCAGTTCTTC
cdr3_aa: CASSLGGNPYNEQFF
v_call: TRBV5-6
j_call: TRBJ2-1
clone_size: NA
d_call: NA
cdr3_length: 15

cdr3_nt: TGCGCCAGCAGCTTACGCCCAGGGACTGAAGCTTTCTTT
cdr3_aa: CASSLRPGTEAFF
v_call: TRBV4-1
j_call: TRBJ1-1
clone_size: NA
d_call: NA
cdr3_length: 13

cdr3_nt: TGTGCCACTCTCTCCCGAACCGATAAGCAGCAGTACTTC
cdr3_aa: CATLSRTDKQQYF
v_call: TRBV19
j_call: TRBJ2-7
clone_size: NA
d_call: NA
cdr3_length: 13

cdr3_nt: TGTGCCTGGAGTCTTAGAAGGGGGGACACTGAAGCTTTCTTT
cdr3_aa: CAWSLRRGDTEAFF
v_call: TRBV30
j_call: TRBJ1-1
clone_size: NA
d_call: NA
cdr3_length: 14

cdr3_nt: TGTGCCAGCAGTGTAGGGGCGCGTGCCAAAAACATTCAGTACTTC
cdr3_aa: CASSVGARAKNIQYF
v_call: TRBV2
j_call: TRBJ2-4
clone_size: NA
d_call: NA
cdr3_length: 15

cdr3_nt: TGTGCCAGCAGTAGCGGGACAAGGGTCAACGAGCAGTACTTC
cdr3_aa: CASSSGTRVNEQYF
v_call: TRBV28
j_call: TRBJ2-7
clone_size: once
d_call: NA
cdr3_length: 14

cdr3_nt: TGTGCCAGCAGTTACCAACTGAACACTGAAGCTTTCTTT
cdr3_aa: CASSYQLNTEAFF
v_call: TRBV6-5
j_call: TRBJ1-1
clone_size: NA
d_call: NA
cdr3_length: 13

cdr3_nt: TGCAGCGTGGCCGAGGGGACTCTAAATTCACCCCTCCACTTT
cdr3_aa: CSVAEGTLNSPLHF
v_call: TRBV29-1
j_call: TRBJ1-6
clone_size: NA
d_call: NA
cdr3_length: 14

cdr3_nt: TGTGCCAGCAGTTACTCGAGTACAGGACAGCACTATGGCTACACCTTC
cdr3_aa: CASSYSSTGQHYGYTF
v_call: TRBV6-5
j_call: TRBJ1-2
clone_size: NA
d_call: NA
cdr3_length: 16

cdr3_nt: TGTGCCAGCAAATCGGGGGGGGTGAATTTCGATGAGCAGTTCTTC
cdr3_aa: CASKSGGVNFDEQFF
v_call: TRBV6-5
j_call: TRBJ2-1
clone_size: NA
d_call: TRBD2
cdr3_length: 15

cdr3_nt: TGTGCCAGTAGTCCCGGGGACTCTGGAAACACCATATATTTT
cdr3_aa: CASSPGDSGNTIYF
v_call: TRBV19
j_call: TRBJ1-3
clone_size: NA
d_call: NA
cdr3_length: 14

cdr3_nt: TGTGCCAGCAGGAAGGGGTGGGGCACAGATACGCAGTATTTT
cdr3_aa: CASRKGWGTDTQYF
v_call: TRBV6-1
j_call: TRBJ2-3
clone_size: NA
d_call: NA
cdr3_length: 14

cdr3_nt: TGTGCCTGGAGTGCGTCACAGCCCCAGCATTTT
cdr3_aa: CAWSASQPQHF
v_call: TRBV30
j_call: TRBJ1-5
clone_size: once
d_call: NA
cdr3_length: 11

cdr3_nt: TGTGCTAGCAGCTGGGGACAGGGCACAGATACGCAGTATTTT
cdr3_aa: CASSWGQGTDTQYF
v_call: TRBV7-7
j_call: TRBJ2-3
clone_size: NA
d_call: TRBD1
cdr3_length: 14